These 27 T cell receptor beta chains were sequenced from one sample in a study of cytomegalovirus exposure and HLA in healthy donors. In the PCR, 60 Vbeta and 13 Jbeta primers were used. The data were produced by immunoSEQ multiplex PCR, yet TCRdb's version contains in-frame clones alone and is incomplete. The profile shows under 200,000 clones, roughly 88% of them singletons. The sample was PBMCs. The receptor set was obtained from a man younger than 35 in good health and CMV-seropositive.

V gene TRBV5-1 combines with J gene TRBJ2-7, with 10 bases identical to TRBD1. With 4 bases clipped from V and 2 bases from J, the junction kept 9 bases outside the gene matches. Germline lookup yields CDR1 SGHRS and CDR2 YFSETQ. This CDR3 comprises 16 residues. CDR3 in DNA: TGCGCCAGCAGCATTTTCGGGACAGGGGAAACCTACGAGCAGTACTTC. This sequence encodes CASSIFGTGETYEQYF.

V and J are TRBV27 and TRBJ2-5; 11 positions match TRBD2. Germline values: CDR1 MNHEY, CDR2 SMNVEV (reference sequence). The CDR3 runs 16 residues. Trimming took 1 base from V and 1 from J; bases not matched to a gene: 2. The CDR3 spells CASSLLAGGIQETQYF. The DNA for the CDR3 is TGTGCCAGCAGTTTATTAGCGGGGGGGATCCAAGAGACCCAGTACTTC.

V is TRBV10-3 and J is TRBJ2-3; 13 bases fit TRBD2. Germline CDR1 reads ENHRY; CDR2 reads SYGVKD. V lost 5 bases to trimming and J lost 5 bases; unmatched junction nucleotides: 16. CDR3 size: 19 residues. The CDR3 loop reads CAISSRTSGGVKQGDTQYF. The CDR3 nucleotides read TGTGCCATCAGTAGCCGGACTAGCGGGGGCGTTAAACAAGGAGATACGCAGTATTTT.

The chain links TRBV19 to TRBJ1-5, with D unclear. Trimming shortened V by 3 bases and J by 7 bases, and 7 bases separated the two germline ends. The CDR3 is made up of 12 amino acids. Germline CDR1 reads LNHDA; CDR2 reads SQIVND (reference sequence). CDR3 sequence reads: CASSIDGQPQHF. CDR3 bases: TGTGCCAGTAGTATTGATGGCCAGCCCCAGCATTTT. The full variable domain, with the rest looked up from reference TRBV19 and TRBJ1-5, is DGGITQSPKYLFRKEGQNVTLSCEQNLNHDAMYWYRQDPGQGLRLIYYSQIVNDFQKGDIAEGYSVSREKKESFPLTVTSAQKNPTAFYLCASSIDGQPQHFGDGTRLSIL.

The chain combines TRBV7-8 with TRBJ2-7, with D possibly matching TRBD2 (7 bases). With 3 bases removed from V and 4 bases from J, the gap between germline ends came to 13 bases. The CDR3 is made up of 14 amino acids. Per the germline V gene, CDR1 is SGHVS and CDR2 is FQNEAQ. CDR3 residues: CASSFWGGGYEQYF. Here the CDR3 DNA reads TGTGCCAGCAGCTTTTGGGGGGGCGGGTACGAGCAGTACTTC.

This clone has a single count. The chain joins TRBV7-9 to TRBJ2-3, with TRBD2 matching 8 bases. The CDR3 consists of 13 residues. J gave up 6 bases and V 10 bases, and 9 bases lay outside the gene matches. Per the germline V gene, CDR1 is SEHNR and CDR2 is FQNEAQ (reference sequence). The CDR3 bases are TGTGCCAAAAGCGGGGGAGCTCTTGATACGCAGTATTTT. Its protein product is CAKSGGALDTQYF.

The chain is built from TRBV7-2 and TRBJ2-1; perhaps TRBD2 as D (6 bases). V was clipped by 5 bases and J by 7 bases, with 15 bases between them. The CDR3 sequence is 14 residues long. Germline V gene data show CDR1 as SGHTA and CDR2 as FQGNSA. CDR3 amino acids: CASSDPGTVNEQFF. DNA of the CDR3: TGTGCCAGCAGCGACCCCGGGACTGTAAATGAGCAGTTCTTC.

The CDR3 region has the DNA TGTGCCAGTAGTATGAGACTAGCGGGGGGACCTAGCACAGATACGCAGTATTTT. Residues: CASSMRLAGGPSTDTQYF. This chain joins TRBV19 and TRBJ2-3, with 13 bases that match TRBD2. Trimming took 3 bases from V and 0 from J; bases not matched to a gene: 6. The CDR3 extends over 18 amino acids. The germline CDR1 and CDR2 sequences are LNHDA and SQIVND (reference sequence).

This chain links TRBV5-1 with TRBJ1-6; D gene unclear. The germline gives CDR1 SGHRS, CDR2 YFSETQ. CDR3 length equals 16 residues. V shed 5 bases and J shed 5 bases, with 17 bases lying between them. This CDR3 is CASRARVGTNNSPLHF. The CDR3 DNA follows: TGCGCCAGCAGGGCCAGAGTCGGCACTAATAATTCACCCCTCCACTTT.

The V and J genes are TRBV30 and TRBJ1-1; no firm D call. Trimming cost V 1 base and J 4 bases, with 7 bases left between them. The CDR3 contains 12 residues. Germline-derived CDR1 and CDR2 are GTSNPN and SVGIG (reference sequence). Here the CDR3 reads CAWSGGSTEAFF. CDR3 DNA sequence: TGTGCCTGGAGTGGTGGGAGCACTGAAGCTTTCTTT.

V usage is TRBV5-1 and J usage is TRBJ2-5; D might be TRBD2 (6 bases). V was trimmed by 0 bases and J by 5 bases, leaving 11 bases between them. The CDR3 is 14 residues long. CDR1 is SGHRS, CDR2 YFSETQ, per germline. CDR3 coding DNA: TGCGCCAGCAGCTTGGAGGCGGGGATGGAGACCCAGTACTTC. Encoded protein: CASSLEAGMETQYF.

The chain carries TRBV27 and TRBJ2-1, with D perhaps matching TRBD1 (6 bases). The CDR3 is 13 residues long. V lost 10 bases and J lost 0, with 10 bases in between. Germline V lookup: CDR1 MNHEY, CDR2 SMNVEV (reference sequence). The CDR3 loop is CAIADSSYNEQFF. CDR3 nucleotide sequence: TGTGCCATCGCGGACAGCTCCTACAATGAGCAGTTCTTC.

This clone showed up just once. CDR3 loop: CASSRGGVVNTEAFF. The CDR3 region has the DNA TGTGCCAGCAGTCGGGGAGGGGTGGTGAACACTGAAGCTTTCTTT. The chain couples TRBV6-5 to TRBJ1-1; a weak D match, TRBD1 (5 bases). Germline V gene lookup returns CDR1 MNHEY and CDR2 SVGAGI. V was pared by 5 bases and J by 0 bases, with 13 bases between. The CDR3 covers 15 residues.

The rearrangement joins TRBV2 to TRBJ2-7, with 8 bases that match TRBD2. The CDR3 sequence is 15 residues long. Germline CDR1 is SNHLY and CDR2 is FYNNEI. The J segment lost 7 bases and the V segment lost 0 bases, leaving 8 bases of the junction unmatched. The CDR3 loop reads CASSEALRGGWEQYF. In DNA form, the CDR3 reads TGTGCCAGCAGTGAAGCGCTTCGGGGGGGGTGGGAGCAGTACTTC.

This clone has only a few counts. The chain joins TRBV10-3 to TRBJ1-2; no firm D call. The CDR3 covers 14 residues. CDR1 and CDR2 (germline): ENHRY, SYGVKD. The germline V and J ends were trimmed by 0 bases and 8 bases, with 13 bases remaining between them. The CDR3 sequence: CAISESNYIGGYTF. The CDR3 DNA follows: TGTGCCATCAGTGAGTCGAACTATATTGGAGGCTACACCTTC.

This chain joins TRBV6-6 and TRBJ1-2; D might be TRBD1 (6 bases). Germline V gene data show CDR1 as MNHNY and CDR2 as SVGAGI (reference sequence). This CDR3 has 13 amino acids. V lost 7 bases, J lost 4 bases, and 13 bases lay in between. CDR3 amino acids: CASTTGPVYGYTF. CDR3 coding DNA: TGTGCCAGCACCACAGGGCCCGTCTATGGCTACACCTTC.

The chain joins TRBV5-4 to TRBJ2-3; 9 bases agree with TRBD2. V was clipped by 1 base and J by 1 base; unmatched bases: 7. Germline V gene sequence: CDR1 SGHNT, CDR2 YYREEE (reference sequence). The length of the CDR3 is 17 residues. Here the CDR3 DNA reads TGTGCCAGCAGCTTGAGGGCGGGGGGGCCAGGCACAGATACGCAGTATTTT. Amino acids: CASSLRAGGPGTDTQYF.

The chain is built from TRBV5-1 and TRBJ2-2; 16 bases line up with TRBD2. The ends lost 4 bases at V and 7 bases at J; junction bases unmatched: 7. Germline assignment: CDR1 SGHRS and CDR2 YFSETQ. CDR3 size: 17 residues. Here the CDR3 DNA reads TGCGCCAGCAGCCGGGGACTAGCGGGGGGGCCCGACGGGGAGCTGTTTTTT. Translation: CASSRGLAGGPDGELFF.

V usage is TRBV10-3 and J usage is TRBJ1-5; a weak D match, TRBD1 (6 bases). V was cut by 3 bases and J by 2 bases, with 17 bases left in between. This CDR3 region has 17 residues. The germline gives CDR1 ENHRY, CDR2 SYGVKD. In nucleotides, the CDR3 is TGTGCCATCAGTGATGAGAGGGGGATGGGTGGCAATCAGCCCCAGCATTTT. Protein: CAISDERGMGGNQPQHF.

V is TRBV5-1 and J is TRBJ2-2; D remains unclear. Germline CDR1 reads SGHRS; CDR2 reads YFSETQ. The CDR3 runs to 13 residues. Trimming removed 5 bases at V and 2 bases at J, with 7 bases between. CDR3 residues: CASRLLNTGELFF. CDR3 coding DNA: TGCGCCAGCAGGTTACTAAACACCGGGGAGCTGTTTTTT. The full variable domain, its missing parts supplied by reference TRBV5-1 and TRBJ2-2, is KAGVTQTPRYLIKTRGQQVTLSCSPISGHRSVSWYQQTPGQGLQFLFEYFSETQRNKGNFPGRFSGRQFSNSRSEMNVSTLELGDSALYLCASRLLNTGELFFGEGSRLTVL.

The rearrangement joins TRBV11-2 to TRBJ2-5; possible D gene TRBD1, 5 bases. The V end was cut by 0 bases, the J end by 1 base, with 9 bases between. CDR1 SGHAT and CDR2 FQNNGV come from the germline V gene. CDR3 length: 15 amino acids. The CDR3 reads CASSLDKGIQETQYF. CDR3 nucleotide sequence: TGTGCCAGCAGCTTAGATAAGGGGATCCAAGAGACCCAGTACTTC.

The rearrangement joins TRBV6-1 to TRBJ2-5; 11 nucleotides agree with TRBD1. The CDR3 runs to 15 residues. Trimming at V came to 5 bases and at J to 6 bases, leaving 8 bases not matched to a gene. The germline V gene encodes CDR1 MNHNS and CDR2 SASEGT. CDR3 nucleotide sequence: TGTGCCAGCAGTTCCCGGACAGGGGGCATTAAGACCCAGTACTTC. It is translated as CASSSRTGGIKTQYF.

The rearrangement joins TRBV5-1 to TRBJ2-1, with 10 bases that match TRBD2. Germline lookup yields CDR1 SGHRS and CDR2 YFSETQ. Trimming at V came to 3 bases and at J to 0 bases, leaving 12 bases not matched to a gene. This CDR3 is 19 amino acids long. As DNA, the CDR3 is TGCGCCAGCAGCTCCCGGGGTAGCGGGGGGTCGAGCTCCTACAATGAGCAGTTCTTC. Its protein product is CASSSRGSGGSSSYNEQFF.

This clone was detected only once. The CDR3 here is CASNSAGAATYTEAFF. The CDR3, as DNA: TGTGCCAGCAACTCAGCGGGAGCAGCCACCTACACTGAAGCTTTCTTT. The chain joins TRBV28 to TRBJ1-1; D call uncertain. Looked up from germline, CDR1 is MDHEN and CDR2 is SYDVKM. The V gene lost 7 bases and the J gene lost 3 bases, with 21 bases spanning the gap. The CDR3 spans 16 residues.

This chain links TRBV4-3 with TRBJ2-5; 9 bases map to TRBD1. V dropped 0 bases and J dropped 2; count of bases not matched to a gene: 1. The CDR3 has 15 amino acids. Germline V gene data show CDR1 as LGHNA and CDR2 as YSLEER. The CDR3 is CASSQEGTGQETQYF. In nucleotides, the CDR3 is TGCGCCAGCAGCCAAGAGGGGACAGGGCAAGAGACCCAGTACTTC.

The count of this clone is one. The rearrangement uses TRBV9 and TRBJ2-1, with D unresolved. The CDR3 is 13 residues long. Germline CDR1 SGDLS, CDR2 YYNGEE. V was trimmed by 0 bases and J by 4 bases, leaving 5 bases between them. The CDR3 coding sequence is TGTGCCAGCAGCGTAGAACTATACAATGAGCAGTTCTTC. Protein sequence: CASSVELYNEQFF.

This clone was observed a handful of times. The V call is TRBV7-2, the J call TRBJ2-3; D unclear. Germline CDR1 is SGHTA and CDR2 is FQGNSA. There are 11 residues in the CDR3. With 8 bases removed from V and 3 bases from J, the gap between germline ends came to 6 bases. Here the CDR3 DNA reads TGTGCCAGCCTCGTTACAGATACGCAGTATTTT. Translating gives CASLVTDTQYF. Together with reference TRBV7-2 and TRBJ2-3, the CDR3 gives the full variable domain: GAGVSQSPSNKVTEKGKDVELRCDPISGHTALYWYRQSLGQGLEFLIYFQGNSAPDKSGLPSDRFSAERTGGSVSTLTIQRTQQEDSAVYLCASLVTDTQYFGPGTRLTVL.